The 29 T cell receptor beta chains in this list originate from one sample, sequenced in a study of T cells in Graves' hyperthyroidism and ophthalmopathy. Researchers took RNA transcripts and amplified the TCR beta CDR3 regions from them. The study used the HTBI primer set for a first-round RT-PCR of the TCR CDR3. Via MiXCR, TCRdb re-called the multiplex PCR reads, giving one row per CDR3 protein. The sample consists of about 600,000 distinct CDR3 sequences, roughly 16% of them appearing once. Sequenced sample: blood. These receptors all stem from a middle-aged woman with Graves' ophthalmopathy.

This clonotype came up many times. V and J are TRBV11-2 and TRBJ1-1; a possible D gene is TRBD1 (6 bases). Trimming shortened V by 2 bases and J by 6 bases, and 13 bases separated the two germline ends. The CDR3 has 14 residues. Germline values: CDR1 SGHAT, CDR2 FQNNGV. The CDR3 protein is CASSLNREGAEAFF. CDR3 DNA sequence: TGTGCCAGCAGCTTAAACAGGGAGGGGGCTGAAGCTTTCTTT. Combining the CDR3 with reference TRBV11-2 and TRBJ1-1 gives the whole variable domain EAGVAQSPRYKIIEKRQSVAFWCNPISGHATLYWYQQILGQGPKLLIQFQNNGVVDDSQLPKDRFSAERLKGVDSTLKIQPAKLEDSAVYLCASSLNREGAEAFFGQGTRLTVV.

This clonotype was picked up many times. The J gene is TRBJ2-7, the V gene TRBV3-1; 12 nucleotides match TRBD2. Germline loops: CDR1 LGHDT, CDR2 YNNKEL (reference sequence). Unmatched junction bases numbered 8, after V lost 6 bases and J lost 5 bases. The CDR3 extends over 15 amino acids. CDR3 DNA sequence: TGTGCCAGCAGTCCAGAGGGACTAGCGGGCCACGAGCAGTACTTC. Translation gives CASSPEGLAGHEQYF.

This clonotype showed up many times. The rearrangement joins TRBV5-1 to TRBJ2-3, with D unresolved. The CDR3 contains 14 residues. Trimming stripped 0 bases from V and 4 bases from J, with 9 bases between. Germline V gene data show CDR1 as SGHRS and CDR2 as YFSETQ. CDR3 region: CASSLEGPPDTQYF. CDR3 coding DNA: TGCGCCAGCAGCTTGGAAGGACCCCCAGATACGCAGTATTTT.

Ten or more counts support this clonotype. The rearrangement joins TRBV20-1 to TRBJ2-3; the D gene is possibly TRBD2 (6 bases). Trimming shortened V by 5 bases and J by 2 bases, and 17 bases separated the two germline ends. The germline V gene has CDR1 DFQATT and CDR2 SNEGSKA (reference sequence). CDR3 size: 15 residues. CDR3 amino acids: CSARQVADLTDTQYF. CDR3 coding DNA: TGCAGTGCTCGTCAAGTAGCGGACCTCACAGATACGCAGTATTTT.

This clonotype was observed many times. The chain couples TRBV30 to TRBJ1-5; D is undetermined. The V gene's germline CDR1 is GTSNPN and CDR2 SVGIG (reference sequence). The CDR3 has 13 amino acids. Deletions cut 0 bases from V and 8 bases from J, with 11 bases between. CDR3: CAWSVGREKPQHF. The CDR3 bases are TGTGCCTGGAGTGTAGGCAGAGAAAAGCCCCAGCATTTT.

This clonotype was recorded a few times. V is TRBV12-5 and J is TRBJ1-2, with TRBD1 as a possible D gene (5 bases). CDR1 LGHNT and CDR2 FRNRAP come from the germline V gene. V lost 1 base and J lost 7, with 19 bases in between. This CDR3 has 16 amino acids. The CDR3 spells CASGLDPGTGGAGYTF. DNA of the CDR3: TGTGCTAGTGGTTTGGACCCTGGGACGGGCGGCGCTGGCTACACCTTC.

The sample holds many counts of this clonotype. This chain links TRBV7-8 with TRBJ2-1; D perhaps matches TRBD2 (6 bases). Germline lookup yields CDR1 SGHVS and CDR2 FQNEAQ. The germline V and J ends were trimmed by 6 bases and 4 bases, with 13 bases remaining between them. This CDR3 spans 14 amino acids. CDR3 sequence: CASRRGPNYNEQFF. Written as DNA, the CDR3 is TGTGCCAGCAGGCGGGGACCTAATTACAATGAGCAGTTCTTC.

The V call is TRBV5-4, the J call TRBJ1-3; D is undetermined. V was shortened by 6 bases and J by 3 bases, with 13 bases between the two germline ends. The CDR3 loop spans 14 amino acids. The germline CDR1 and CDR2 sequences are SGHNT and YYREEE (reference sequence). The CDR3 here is CASTPDESGNTIYF. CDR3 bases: TGTGCCAGCACTCCGGACGAAAGTGGAAACACCATATATTTT.

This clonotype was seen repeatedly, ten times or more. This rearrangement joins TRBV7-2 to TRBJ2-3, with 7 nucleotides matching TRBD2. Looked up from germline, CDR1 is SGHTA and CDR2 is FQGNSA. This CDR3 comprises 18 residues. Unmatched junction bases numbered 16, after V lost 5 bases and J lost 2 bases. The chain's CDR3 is CASSVGYILGTITDTQYF. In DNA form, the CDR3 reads TGTGCCAGCAGCGTTGGCTATATCCTCGGGACTATCACAGATACGCAGTATTTT.

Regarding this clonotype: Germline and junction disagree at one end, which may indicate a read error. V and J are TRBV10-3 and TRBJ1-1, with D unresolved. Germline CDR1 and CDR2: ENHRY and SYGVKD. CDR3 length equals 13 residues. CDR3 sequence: CASSSFRRLEAFF. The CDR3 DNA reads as TGTGCCAGCAGTTCGTTCAGGCGGCTCGAAGCTTTCTTT.

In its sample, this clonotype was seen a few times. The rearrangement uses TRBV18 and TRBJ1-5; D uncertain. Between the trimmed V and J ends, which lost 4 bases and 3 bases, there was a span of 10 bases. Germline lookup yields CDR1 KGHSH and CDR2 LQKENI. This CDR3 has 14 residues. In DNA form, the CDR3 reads TGTGCCAGCTCACGCCGGGAAAACAATCAGCCCCAGCATTTT. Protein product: CASSRRENNQPQHF.

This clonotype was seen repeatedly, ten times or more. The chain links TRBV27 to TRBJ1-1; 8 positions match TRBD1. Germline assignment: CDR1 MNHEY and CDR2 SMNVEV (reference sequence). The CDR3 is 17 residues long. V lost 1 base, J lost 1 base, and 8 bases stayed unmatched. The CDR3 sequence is CASSLYRTGSRNTEAFF. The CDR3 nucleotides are TGTGCCAGCAGTTTATACCGGACAGGGAGTAGGAACACTGAAGCTTTCTTT.

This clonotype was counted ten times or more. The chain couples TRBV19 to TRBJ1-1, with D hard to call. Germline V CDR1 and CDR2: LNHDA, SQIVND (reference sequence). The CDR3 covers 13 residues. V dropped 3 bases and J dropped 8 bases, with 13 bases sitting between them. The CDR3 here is CASSMSLTGEAFF. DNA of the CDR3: TGTGCCAGTAGTATGTCTCTGACGGGAGAAGCTTTCTTT.

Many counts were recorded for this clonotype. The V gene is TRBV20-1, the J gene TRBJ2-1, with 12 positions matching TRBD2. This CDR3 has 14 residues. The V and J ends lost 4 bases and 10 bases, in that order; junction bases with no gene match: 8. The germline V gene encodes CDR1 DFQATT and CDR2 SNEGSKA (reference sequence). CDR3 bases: TGCAGTGCTACCGGACTAGCGGGAACCCAGGAGCAGTTCTTC. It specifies CSATGLAGTQEQFF.

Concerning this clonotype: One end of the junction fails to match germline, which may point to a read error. CDR3 loop: CASSQPGNTMYF. CDR3 coding DNA: TGCGCCAGCAGCCAGCCTGGAAACACCATGTATTTT. This chain connects TRBV5-1 to TRBJ1-3; D gene uncertain. The CDR3 covers 12 residues. Germline-derived CDR1 and CDR2 are SGHRS and YFSETQ.

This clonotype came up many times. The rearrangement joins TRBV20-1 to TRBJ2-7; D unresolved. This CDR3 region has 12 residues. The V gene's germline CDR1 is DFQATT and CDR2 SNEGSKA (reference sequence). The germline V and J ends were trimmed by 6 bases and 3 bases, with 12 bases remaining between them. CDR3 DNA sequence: TGCAGTGCAACGGACGGAGACTACGAGCAGTACTTC. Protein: CSATDGDYEQYF.

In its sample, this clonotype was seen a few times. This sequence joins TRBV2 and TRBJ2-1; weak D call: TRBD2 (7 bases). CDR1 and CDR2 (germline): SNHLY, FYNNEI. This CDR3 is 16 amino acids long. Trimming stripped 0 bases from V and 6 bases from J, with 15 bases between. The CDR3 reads CASSEARGTRINEQFF. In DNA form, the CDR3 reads TGTGCCAGCAGTGAAGCGCGGGGGACAAGAATCAATGAGCAGTTCTTC. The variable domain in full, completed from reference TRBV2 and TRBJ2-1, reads EPEVTQTPSHQVTQMGQEVILRCVPISNHLYFYWYRQILGQKVEFLVSFYNNEISEKSEIFDDQFSVERPDGSNFTLKIRSTKLEDSAMYFCASSEARGTRINEQFFGPGTRLTVL.

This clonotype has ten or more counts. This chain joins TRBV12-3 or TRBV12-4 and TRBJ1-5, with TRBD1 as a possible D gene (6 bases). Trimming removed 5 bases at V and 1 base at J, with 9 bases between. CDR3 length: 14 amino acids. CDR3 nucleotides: TGTGCCAGCAGTGGCGGACAGAGCAATCAGCCCCAGCATTTT. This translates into CASSGGQSNQPQHF.

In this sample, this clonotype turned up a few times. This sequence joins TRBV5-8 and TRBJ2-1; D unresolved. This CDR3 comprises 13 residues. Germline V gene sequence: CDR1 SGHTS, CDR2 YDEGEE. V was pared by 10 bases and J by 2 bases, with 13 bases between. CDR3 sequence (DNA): TGTGCCCCTGTGAGGAACCCCTACAATGAGCAGTTCTTC. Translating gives CAPVRNPYNEQFF.

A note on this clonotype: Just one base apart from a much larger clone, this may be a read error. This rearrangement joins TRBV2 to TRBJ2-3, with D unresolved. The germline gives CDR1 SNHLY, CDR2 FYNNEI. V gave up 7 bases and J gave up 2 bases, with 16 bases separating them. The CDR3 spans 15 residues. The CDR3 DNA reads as TGTGCCAGCAATAACGACCCCTATAACACAGATACGCAGTATTTT. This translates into CASNNDPYNTDTQYF.

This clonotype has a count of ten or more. CDR3: CASSPTSGSFYEQFF. The CDR3 DNA reads as TGTGCCAGCAGTCCGACTAGCGGGAGTTTCTATGAGCAGTTCTTC. This rearrangement joins TRBV7-3 to TRBJ2-1; 12 bases are a match to TRBD2. CDR1 is SGHTA, CDR2 FQGTGA, per germline. With V trimmed by 6 bases and J by 8 bases, 8 bases remained unmatched. The CDR3 length is 15 residues.

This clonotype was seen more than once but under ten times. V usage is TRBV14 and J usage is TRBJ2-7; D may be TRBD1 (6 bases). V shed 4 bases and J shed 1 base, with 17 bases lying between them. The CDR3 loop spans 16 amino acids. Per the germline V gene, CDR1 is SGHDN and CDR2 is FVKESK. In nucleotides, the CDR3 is TGTGCCAGCAGCCGATTTCCCCCAGGGGTTTCCTACGAGCAGTACTTC. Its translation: CASSRFPPGVSYEQYF. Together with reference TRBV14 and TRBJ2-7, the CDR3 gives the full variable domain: EAGVTQFPSHSVIEKGQTVTLRCDPISGHDNLYWYRRVMGKEIKFLLHFVKESKQDESGMPNNRFLAERTGGTYSTLKVQPAELEDSGVYFCASSRFPPGVSYEQYFGPGTRLTVT.

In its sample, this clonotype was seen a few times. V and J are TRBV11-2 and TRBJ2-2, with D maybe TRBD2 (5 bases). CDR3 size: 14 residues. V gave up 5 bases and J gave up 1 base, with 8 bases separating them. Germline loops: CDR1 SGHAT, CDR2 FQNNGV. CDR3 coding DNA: TGTGCCAGCAGCCGGGATCAGAACACCGGGGAGCTGTTTTTT. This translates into CASSRDQNTGELFF.

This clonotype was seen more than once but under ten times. CDR3 in amino acids: CASSGTSETYEQYF. The CDR3 DNA reads TGTGCCAGCAGTGGGACTAGCGAGACCTACGAGCAGTACTTC. The chain links TRBV12-3 or TRBV12-4 to TRBJ2-7; TRBD2 aligns across 10 bases. The CDR3 extends over 14 amino acids. Trimming at V came to 5 bases and at J to 2 bases, leaving 3 bases not matched to a gene.

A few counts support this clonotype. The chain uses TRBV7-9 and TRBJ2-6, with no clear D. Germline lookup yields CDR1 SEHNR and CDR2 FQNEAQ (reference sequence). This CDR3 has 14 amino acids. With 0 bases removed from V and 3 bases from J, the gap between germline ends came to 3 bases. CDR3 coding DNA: TGTGCCAGCAGCTTAGCGGTTGGGGCCAACGTCCTGACTTTC. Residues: CASSLAVGANVLTF.

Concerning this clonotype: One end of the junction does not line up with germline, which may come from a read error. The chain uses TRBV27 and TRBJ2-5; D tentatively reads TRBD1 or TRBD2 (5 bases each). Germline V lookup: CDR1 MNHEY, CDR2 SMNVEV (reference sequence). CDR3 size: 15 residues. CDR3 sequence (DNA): TGTGCCAGCAAGCGGACCACAGGTATCCAAGAGGCCCAGTACTTC. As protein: CASKRTTGIQEAQYF.

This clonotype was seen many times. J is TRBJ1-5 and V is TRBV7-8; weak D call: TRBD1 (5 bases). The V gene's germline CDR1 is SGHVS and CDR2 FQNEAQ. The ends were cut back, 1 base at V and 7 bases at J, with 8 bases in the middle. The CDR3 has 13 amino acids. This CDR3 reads CASSLGGRQPQHF. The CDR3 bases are TGTGCCAGCAGCTTAGGGGGACGGCAGCCCCAGCATTTT.

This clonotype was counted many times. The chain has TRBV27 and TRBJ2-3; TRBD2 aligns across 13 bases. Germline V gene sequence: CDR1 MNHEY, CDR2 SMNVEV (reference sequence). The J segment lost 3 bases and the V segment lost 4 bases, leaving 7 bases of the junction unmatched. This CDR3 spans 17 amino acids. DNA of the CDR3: TGTGCCAGCAGTTCACGACTAGCGGGGGGACGTACAGATACGCAGTATTTT. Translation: CASSSRLAGGRTDTQYF.

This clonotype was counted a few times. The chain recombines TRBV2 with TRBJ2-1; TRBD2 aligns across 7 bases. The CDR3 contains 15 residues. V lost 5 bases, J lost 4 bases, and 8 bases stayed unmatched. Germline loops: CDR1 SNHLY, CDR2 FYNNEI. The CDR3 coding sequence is TGTGCCAGCAGTTCCACCCAGGGAGGGTACAATGAGCAGTTCTTC. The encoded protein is CASSSTQGGYNEQFF.